This record concerns one T cell receptor (beta chain) sequence. TCRdb's copy holds only in-frame clones and misses some; the assay was immunoSEQ multiplex PCR. The sample has about 28,000 clones; about 90% are singletons. This record belongs to a study of blood T cell repertoires in COVID-19. On the study more broadly: Samples came from the United States, Italy and Spain, spanning acute and convalescent COVID-19.

Germline V gene lookup returns CDR1 KGHSH and CDR2 LQKENI. CDR3 length equals 16 residues. Trimming stripped 0 bases from V and 4 bases from J, with 14 bases between. The sequence came from a man aged 55 to 70 with active COVID-19. Sequencing input: peripheral blood. The genes are TRBV18 and TRBJ2-3; D is perhaps TRBD2 (5 bases). In DNA form, the CDR3 reads TGTGCCAGCTCACCACCGTTGGACTCCGCCCCAGATACGCAGTATTTT. Protein: CASSPPLDSAPDTQYF.